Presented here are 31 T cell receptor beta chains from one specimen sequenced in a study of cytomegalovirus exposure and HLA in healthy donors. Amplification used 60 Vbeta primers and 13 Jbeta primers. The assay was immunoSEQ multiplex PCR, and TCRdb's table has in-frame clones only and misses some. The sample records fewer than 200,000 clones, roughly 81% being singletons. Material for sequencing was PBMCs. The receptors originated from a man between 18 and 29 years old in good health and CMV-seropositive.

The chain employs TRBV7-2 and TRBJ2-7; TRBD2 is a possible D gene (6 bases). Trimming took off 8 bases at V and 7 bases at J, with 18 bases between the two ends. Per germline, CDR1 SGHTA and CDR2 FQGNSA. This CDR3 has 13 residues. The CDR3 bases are TGTGCCAGCGTCCAAGAAGCGGGCTGGGAGCAGTACTTC. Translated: CASVQEAGWEQYF.

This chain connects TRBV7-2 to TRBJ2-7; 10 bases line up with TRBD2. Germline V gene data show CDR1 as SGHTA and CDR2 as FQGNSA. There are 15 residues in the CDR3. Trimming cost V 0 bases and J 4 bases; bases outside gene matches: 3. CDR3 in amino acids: CASSLAASGSYEQYF. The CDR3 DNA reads TGTGCCAGCAGCTTAGCGGCTAGCGGGAGTTACGAGCAGTACTTC.

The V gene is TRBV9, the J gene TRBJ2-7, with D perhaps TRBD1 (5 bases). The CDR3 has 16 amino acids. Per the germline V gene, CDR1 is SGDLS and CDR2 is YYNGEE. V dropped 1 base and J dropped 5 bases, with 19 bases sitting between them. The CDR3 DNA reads TGTGCCAGCAGCGTAACACCCGATGACAGCACCAACGAGCAGTACTTC. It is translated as CASSVTPDDSTNEQYF.

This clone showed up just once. The CDR3 DNA follows: TGTGCCAGCAGTAGCAGGGGGCTTAGCACAGATACGCAGTATTTT. Protein sequence: CASSSRGLSTDTQYF. The J gene is TRBJ2-3, the V gene TRBV6-1, with 8 bases lining up with TRBD1. The V gene end was trimmed by 5 bases and the J gene end by 0 bases; junction bases not matched to a gene: 4. Germline V gene data show CDR1 as MNHNS and CDR2 as SASEGT. The CDR3 has 15 residues.

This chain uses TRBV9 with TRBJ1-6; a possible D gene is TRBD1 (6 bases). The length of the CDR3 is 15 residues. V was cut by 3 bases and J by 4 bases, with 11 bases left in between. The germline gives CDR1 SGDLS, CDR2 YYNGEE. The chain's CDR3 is CASSGQEPYNSPLHF. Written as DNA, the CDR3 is TGTGCCAGCAGCGGACAGGAGCCGTATAATTCACCCCTCCACTTT.

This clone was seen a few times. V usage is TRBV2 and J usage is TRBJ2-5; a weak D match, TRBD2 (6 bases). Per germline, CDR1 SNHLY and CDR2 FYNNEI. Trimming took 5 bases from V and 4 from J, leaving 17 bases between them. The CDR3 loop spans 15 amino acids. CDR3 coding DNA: TGTGCCAGCAGTAGTGACCCCGGGACTCGAGAGACCCAGTACTTC. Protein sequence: CASSSDPGTRETQYF.

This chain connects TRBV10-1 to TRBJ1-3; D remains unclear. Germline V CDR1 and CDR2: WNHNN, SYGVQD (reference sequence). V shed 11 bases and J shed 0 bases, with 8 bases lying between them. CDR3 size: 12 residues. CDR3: CAAGFSGNTIYF. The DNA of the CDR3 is TGCGCCGCCGGGTTCTCTGGAAACACCATATATTTT.

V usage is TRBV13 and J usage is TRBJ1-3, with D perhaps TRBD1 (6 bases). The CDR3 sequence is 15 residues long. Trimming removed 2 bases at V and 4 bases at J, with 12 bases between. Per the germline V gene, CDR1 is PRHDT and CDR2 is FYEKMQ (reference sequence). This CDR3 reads CASSLSQGMGNTIYF. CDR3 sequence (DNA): TGTGCCAGCAGCTTATCCCAGGGGATGGGAAACACCATATATTTT.

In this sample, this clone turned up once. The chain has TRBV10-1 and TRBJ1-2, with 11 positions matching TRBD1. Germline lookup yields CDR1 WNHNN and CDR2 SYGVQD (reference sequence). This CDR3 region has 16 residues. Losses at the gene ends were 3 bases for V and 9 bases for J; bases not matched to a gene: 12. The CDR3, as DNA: TGCGCCAGCAGTGATTCCGGGACAGGGGGGTCATTTTGCTACACCTTC. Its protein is CASSDSGTGGSFCYTF.

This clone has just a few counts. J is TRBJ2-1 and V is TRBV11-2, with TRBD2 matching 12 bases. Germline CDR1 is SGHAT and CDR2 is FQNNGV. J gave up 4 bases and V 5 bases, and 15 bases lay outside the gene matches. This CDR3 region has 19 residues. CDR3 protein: CASSTQRGPSGGAYNEQFF. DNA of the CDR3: TGTGCCAGCAGCACCCAGAGGGGTCCTAGCGGGGGGGCGTACAATGAGCAGTTCTTC.

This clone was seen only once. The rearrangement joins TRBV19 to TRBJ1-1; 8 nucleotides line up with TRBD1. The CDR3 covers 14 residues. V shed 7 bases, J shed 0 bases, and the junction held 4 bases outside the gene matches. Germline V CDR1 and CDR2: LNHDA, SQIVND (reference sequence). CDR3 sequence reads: CASTWTGMNTEAFF. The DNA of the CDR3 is TGTGCCAGTACCTGGACAGGGATGAACACTGAAGCTTTCTTT.

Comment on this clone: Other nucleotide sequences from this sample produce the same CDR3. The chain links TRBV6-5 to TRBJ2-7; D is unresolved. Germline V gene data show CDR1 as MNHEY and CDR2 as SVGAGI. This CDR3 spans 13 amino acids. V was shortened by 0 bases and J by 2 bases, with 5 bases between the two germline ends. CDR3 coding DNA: TGTGCCAGCAGTTACTCTAAAACCTACGAGCAGTACTTC. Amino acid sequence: CASSYSKTYEQYF.

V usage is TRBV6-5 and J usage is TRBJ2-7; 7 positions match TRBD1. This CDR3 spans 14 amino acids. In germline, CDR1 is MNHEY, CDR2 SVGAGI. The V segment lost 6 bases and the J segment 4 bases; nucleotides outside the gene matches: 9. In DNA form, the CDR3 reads TGTGCCAGCAGCCGCAGGGACAGAATATACGAGCAGTACTTC. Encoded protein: CASSRRDRIYEQYF.

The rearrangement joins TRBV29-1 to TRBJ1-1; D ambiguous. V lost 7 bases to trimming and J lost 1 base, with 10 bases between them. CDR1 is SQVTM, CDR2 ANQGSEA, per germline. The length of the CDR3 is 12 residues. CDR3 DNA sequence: TGCAGCGCACCTTACTCGAACACTGAAGCTTTCTTT. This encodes CSAPYSNTEAFF.

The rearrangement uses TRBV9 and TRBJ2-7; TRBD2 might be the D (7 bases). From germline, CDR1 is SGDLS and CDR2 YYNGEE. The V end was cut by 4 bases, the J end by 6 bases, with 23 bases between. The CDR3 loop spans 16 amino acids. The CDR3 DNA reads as TGTGCCAGCAGCCCCAATGCTCTCCTGGGAGGGGGCGAGCAGTACTTC. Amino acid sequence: CASSPNALLGGGEQYF.

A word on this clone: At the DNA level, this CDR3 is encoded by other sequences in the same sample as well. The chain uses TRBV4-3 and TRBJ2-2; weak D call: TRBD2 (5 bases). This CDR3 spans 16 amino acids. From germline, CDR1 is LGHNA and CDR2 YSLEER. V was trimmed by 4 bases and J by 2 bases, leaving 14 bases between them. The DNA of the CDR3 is TGCGCCAGCAGCCCCTCCTCGGGGTCTAACACCGGGGAGCTGTTTTTT. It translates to CASSPSSGSNTGELFF.

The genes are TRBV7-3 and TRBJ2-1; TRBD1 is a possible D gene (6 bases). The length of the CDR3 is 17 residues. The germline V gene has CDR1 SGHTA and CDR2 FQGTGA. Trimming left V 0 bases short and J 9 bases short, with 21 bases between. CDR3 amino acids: CASSLTTGLASLSEQFF. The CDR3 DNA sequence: TGTGCCAGCAGCTTAACTACAGGGCTAGCATCGTTAAGTGAGCAGTTCTTC.

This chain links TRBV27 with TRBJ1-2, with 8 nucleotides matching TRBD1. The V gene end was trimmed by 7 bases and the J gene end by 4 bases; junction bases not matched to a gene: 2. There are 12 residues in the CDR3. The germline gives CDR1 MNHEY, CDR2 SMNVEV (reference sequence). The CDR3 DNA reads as TGTGCCAGCACCACAGGGGGCTATGGCTACACCTTC. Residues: CASTTGGYGYTF.

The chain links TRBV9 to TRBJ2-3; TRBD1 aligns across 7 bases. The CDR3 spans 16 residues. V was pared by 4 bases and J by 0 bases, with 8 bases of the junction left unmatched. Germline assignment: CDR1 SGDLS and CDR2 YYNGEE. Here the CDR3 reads CASSSDPGQSTDTQYF. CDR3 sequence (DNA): TGTGCCAGCAGCTCAGACCCGGGACAGAGCACAGATACGCAGTATTTT.

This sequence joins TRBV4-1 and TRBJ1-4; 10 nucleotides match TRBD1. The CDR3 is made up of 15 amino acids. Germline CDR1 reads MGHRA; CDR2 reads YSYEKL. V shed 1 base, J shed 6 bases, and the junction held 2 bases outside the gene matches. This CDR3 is CASSQGDRGHEKLFF. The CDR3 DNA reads TGCGCCAGCAGCCAAGGCGACAGGGGGCATGAAAAACTGTTTTTT.

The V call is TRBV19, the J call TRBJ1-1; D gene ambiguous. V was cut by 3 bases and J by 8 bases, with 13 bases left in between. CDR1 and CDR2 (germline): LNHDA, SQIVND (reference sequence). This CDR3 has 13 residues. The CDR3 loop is CASSIERQAEAFF. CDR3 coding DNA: TGTGCCAGTAGTATTGAGCGCCAAGCGGAAGCTTTCTTT.

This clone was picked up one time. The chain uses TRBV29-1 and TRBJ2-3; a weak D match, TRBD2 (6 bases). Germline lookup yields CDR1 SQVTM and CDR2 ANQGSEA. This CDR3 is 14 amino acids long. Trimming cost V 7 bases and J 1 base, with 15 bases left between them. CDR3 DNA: TGCAGCGCGTCCCGGGACTCACGCACAGATACGCAGTATTTT. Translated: CSASRDSRTDTQYF.

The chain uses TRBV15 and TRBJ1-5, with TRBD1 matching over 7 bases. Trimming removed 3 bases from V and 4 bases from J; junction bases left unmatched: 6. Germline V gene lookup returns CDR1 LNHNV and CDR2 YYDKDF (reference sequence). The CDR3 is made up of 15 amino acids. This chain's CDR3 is CATSSQGGGNQPQHF. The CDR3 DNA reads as TGTGCCACCAGCAGCCAAGGGGGCGGGAATCAGCCCCAGCATTTT.

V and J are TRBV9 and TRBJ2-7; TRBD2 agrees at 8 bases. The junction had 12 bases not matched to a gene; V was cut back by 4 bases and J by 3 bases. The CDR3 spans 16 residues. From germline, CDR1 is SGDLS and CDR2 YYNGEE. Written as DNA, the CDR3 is TGTGCCAGCAGCCCCGGGAGCGGGGGACAATTCTACGAGCAGTACTTC. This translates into CASSPGSGGQFYEQYF.

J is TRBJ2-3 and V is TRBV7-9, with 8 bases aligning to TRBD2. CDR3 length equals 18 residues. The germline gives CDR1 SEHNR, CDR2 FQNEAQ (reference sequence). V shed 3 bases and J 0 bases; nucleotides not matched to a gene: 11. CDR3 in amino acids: CASSFSVTGGRSTDTQYF. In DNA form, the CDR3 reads TGTGCCAGCAGCTTTTCTGTGACGGGGGGGCGAAGCACAGATACGCAGTATTTT.

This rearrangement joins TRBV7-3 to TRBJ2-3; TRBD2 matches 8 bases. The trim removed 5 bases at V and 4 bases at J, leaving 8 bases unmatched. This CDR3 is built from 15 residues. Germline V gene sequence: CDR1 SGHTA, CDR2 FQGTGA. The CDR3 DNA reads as TGTGCCAGCAGCCGAGGCGGGGGGTTGGCAGATACGCAGTATTTT. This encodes CASSRGGGLADTQYF.

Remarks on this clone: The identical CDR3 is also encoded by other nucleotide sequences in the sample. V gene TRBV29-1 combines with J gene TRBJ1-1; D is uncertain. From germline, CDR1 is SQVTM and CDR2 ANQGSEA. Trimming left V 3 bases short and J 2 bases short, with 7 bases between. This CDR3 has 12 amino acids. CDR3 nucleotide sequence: TGCAGCGTTGATCGCGGAAACACTGAAGCTTTCTTT. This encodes CSVDRGNTEAFF. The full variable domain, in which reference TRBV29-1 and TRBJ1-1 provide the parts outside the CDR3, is SAVISQKPSRDICQRGTSLTIQCQVDSQVTMMFWYRQQPGQSLTLIATANQGSEATYESGFVIDKFPISRPNLTFSTLTVSNMSPEDSSIYLCSVDRGNTEAFFGQGTRLTVV.

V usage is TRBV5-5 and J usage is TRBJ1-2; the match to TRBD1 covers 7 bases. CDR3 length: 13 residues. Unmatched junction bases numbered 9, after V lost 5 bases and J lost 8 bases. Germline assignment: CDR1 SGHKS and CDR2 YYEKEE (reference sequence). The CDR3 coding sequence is TGTGCCAGCAGTATCACAGGGGCGCAGGGCTACACCTTC. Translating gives CASSITGAQGYTF.

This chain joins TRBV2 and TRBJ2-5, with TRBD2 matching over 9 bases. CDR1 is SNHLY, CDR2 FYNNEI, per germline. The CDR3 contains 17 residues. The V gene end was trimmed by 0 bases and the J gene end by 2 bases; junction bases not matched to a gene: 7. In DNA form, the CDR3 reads TGTGCCAGCAGTGAAGCGGGCGGCGGGGGGGATCAAGAGACCCAGTACTTC. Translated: CASSEAGGGGDQETQYF.

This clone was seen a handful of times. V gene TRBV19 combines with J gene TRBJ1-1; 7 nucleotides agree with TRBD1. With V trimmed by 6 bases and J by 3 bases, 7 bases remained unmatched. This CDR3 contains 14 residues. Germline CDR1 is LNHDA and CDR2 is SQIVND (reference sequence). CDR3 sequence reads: CASRPGGKDTEAFF. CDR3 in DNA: TGTGCCAGTAGGCCAGGGGGAAAGGACACTGAAGCTTTCTTT.

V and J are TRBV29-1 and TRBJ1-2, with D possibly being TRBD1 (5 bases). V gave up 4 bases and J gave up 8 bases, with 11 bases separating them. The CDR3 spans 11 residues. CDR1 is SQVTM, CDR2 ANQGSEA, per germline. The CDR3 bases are TGCAGCGTTGTGCGGGGGTTGGGCTACACCTTC. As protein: CSVVRGLGYTF.